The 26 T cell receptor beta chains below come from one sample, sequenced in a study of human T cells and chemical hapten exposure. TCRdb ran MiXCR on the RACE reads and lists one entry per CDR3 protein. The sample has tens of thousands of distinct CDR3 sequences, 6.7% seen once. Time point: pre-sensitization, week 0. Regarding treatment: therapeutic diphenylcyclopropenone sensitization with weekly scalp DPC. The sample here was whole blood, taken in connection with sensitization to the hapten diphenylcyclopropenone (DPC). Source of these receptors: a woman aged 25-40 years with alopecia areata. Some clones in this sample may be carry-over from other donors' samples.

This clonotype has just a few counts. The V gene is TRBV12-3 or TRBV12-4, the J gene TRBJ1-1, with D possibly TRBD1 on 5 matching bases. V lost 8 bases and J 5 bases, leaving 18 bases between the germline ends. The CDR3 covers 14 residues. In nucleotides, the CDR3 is TGTGCCAGCCTCAAGGGGTGGGGCGTTACTGAAGCTTTCTTT. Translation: CASLKGWGVTEAFF.

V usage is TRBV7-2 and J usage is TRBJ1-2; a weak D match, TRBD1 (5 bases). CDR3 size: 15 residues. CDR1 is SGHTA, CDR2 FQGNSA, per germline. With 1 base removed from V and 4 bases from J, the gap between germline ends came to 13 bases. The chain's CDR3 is CASSLGLGDAYGYTF. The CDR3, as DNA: TGTGCCAGCAGCTTAGGTTTGGGGGATGCCTATGGCTACACCTTC.

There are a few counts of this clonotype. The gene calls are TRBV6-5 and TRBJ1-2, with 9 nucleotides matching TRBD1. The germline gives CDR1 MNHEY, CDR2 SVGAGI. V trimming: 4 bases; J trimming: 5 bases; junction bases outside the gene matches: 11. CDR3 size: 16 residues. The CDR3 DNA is TGTGCCAGCAGTTCATCCGGGACAGGGTTTATGTATGGCTACACCTTC. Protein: CASSSSGTGFMYGYTF.

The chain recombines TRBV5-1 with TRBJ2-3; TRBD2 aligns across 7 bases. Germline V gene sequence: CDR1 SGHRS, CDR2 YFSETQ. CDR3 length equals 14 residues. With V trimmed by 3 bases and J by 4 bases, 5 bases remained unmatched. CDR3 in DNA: TGCGCCAGCAGCTGGACTAGTGTCTCAGATACGCAGTATTTT. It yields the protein CASSWTSVSDTQYF.

CDR3 bases: TGTGCCAGCAGTTACTCGAGGGGCGTGAACACTGAAGCTTTCTTT. This encodes CASSYSRGVNTEAFF. This chain uses TRBV6-5 with TRBJ1-1, with D perhaps matching TRBD1 (5 bases). The germline V and J ends were trimmed by 0 bases and 0 bases, with 8 bases remaining between them. CDR3 length equals 15 residues. CDR1 and CDR2 (germline): MNHEY, SVGAGI.

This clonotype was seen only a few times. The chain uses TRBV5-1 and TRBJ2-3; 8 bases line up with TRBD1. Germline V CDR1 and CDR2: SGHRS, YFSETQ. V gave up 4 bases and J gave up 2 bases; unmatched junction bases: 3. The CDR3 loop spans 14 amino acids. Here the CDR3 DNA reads TGCGCCAGCAGCGGACAGGGTTACACAGATACGCAGTATTTT. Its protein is CASSGQGYTDTQYF.

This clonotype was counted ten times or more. CDR3 nucleotide sequence: TGTGCCTGGAACCGGGACAGGAATTCACCCCTCCACTTT. Its protein is CAWNRDRNSPLHF. This chain joins TRBV30 and TRBJ1-6; 8 nucleotides align to TRBD1. V dropped 4 bases and J dropped 7; count of bases not matched to a gene: 3. CDR3 length: 13 amino acids. CDR1 is GTSNPN and CDR2 is SVGIG in the germline V gene (reference sequence).

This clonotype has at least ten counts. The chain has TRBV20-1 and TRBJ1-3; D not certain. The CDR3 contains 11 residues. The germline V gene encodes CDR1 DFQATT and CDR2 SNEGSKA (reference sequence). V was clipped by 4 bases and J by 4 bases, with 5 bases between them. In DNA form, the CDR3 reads TGCAGTGCTACGGCGGGAAACACCATATATTTT. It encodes CSATAGNTIYF.

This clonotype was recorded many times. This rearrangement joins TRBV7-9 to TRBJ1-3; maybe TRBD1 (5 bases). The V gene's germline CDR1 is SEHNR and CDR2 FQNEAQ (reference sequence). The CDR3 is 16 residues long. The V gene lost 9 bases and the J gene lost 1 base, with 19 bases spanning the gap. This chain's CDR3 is CASSRWGTASGNTIYF. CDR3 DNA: TGTGCCAGTAGTCGATGGGGGACGGCGTCTGGAAACACCATATATTTT.

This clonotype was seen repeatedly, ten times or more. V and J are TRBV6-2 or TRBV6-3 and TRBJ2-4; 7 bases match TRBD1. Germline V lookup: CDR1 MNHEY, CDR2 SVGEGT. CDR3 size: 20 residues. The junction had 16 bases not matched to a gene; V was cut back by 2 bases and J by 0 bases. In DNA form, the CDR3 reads TGTGCCAGCAGTTACCCTTCACAGGGGATCGGAGAACTAGCCAAAAACATTCAGTACTTC. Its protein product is CASSYPSQGIGELAKNIQYF.

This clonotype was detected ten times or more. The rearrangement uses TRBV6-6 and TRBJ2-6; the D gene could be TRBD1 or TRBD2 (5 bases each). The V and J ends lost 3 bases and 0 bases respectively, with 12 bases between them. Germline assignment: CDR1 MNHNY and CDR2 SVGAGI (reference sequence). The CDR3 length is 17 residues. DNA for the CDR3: TGTGCCAGCAGTTATGGGGGACCCAACTCTGGGGCCAACGTCCTGACTTTC. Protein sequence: CASSYGGPNSGANVLTF.

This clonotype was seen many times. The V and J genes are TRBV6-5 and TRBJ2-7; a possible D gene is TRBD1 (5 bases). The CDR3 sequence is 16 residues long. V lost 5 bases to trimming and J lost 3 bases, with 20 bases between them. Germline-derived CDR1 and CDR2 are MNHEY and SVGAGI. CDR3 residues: CASSTQAGSRHYEQYF. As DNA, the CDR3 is TGTGCCAGCAGTACACAAGCAGGGTCTAGACACTACGAGCAGTACTTC.

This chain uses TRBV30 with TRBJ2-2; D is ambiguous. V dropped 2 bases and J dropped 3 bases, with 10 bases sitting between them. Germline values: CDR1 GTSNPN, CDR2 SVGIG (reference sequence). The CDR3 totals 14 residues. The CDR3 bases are TGTGCCTGGAGTAGTGTCGCGGACACCGGGGAGCTGTTTTTT. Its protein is CAWSSVADTGELFF.

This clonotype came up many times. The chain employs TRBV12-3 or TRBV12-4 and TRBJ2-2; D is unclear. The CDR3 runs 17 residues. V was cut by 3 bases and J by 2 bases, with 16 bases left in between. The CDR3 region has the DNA TGTGCCAGCAGTTTCCCAATGACAACGCTTAACACCGGGGAGCTGTTTTTT. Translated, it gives CASSFPMTTLNTGELFF.

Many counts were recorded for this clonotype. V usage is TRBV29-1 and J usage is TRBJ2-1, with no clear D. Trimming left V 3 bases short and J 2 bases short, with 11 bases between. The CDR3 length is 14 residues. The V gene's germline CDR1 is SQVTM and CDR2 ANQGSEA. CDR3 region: CSVEGIQTYNEQFF. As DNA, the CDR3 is TGCAGCGTTGAGGGGATTCAGACCTACAATGAGCAGTTCTTC.

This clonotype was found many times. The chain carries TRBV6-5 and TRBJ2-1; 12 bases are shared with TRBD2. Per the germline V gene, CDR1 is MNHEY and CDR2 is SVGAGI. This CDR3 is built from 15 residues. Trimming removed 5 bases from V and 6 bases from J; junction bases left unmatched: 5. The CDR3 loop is CASSTLAGGRNEQFF. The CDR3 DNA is TGTGCCAGCAGTACCCTAGCGGGGGGGCGCAATGAGCAGTTCTTC.

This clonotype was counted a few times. CDR3 in amino acids: CASSSTPGRGNEKLFF. The DNA of the CDR3 is TGTGCCAGCAGCTCGACTCCGGGACGGGGGAATGAAAAACTGTTTTTT. This rearrangement joins TRBV9 to TRBJ1-4; a possible D gene is TRBD1 (5 bases). V gave up 4 bases and J gave up 5 bases, with 18 bases separating them. The CDR3 is 16 amino acids. Germline lookup yields CDR1 SGDLS and CDR2 YYNGEE.

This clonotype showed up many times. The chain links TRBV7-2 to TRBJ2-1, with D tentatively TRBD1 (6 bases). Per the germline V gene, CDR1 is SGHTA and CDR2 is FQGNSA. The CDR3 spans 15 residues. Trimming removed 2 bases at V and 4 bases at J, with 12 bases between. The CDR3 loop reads CASSLSGGLYNEQFF. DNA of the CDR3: TGTGCCAGCAGCTTAAGTGGGGGCCTGTACAATGAGCAGTTCTTC.

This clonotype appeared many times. The CDR3 region has the DNA TGTGCCAGCAGTGACGGGGGGAGTTATCAGCCCCAGCATTTT. It codes for CASSDGGSYQPQHF. V usage is TRBV6-1 and J usage is TRBJ1-5, with TRBD1 as a possible D gene (5 bases). This CDR3 contains 14 residues. Germline CDR1 MNHNS, CDR2 SASEGT. V lost 3 bases and J 5 bases, leaving 11 bases between the germline ends.

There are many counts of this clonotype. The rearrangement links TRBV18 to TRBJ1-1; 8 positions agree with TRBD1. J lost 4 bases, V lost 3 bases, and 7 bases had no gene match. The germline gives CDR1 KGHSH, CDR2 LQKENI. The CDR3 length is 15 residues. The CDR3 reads CASSPLRDRSTEAFF. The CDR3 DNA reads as TGTGCCAGCTCACCCCTCCGGGACAGGAGCACTGAAGCTTTCTTT.

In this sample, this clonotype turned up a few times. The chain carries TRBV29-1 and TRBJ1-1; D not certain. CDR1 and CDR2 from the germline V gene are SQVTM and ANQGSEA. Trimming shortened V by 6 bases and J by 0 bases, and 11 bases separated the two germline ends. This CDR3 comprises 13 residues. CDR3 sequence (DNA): TGCAGCGTAGCACAGCGGATGAACACTGAAGCTTTCTTT. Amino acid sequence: CSVAQRMNTEAFF.

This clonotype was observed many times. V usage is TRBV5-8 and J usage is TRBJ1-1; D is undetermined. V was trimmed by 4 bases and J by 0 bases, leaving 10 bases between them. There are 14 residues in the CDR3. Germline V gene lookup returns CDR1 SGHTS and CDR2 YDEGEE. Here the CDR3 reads CASSPPPMNTEAFF. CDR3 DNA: TGTGCCAGCAGCCCCCCGCCCATGAACACTGAAGCTTTCTTT.

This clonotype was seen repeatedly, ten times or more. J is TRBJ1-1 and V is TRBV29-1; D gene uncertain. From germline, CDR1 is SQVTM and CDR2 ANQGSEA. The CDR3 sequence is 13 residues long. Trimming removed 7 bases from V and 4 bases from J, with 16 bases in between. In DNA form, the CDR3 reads TGCAGCGGAACTGGCCTCCCGGGCACTGAAGCTTTCTTT. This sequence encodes CSGTGLPGTEAFF.

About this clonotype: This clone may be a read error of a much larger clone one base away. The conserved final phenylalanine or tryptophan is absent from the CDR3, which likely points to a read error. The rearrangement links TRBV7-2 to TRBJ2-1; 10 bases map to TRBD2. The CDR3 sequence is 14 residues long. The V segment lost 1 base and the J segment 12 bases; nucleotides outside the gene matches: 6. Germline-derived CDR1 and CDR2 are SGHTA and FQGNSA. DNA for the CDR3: TGTGCCAGCAGCTTAGAAGCGGGGGGGCAGCCGCAGTTCTCC. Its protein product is CASSLEAGGQPQFS.

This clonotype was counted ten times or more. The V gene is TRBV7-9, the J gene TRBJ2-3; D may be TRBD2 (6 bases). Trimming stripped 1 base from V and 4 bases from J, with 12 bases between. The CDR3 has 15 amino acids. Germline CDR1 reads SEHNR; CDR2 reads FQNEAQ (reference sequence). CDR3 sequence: CASSLGRGNADTQYF. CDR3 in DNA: TGTGCCAGCAGCTTAGGGCGGGGTAACGCAGATACGCAGTATTTT.

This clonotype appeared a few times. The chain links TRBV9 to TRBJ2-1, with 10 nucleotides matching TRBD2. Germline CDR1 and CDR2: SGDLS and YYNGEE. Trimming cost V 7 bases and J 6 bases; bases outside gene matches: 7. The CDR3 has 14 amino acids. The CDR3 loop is CASGRSGGANEQFF. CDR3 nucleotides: TGTGCCAGCGGACGAAGCGGGGGGGCCAATGAGCAGTTCTTC.